A single sample is the source of the 14 T cell receptor beta chains below, sequenced in a study of T cells after yellow fever vaccination. From the 5' RACE reads, TCRdb called clonotypes with MiXCR, one entry per CDR3 protein. The data contain more than 450,000 distinct CDR3 sequences, less than 25% of them singletons. The material was PBMCs, obtained 21 days after the first yellow fever vaccination. These receptors all stem from a man aged 18 to 30 who received the YFV17D yellow fever vaccine.

The chain joins TRBV21-1 to TRBJ2-7; the DNA was not used to check the table's D call, TRBD1. TRBV21-1 is designated a pseudogene. CDR3 length: 13 amino acids. The CDR3 loop is CASIWGQIYEQYV. The CDR3 DNA reads as TGTGCCAGCATCTGGGGACAGATCTACGAGCAGTACGTC.

The rearrangement links TRBV7-9 to TRBJ2-1; no clear D. V was trimmed by 5 bases and J by 6 bases, leaving 8 bases between them. In germline, CDR1 is SEHNR, CDR2 FQNEAQ (reference sequence). This CDR3 region has 12 residues. CDR3 loop: CASSLTANEQFF. The CDR3 DNA is TGTGCCAGCAGCCTTACAGCCAATGAGCAGTTCTTC.

The rearrangement uses TRBV30 and TRBJ2-1, with D maybe TRBD2 (7 bases). Germline lookup yields CDR1 GTSNPN and CDR2 SVGIG (reference sequence). Trimming pared 8 bases from V and 5 bases from J, leaving 22 bases between. The CDR3 is made up of 15 amino acids. The CDR3 sequence is CARDIGAGNNNEQFF. The CDR3 DNA reads TGTGCCCGGGACATAGGAGCGGGGAATAACAATGAGCAGTTCTTC.

This clonotype was observed a handful of times. This chain links TRBV6-1 with TRBJ2-5; D is unresolved. The CDR3 loop spans 16 amino acids. V lost 1 base and J 0 bases, leaving 12 bases between the germline ends. CDR1 is MNHNS, CDR2 SASEGT, per germline. In nucleotides, the CDR3 is TGTGCCAGCAGTGAAGAGGCCTATGAGTACCAAGAGACCCAGTACTTC. Translated, it gives CASSEEAYEYQETQYF.

The rearrangement uses TRBV6-5 and TRBJ1-1, with a tentative D call TRBD1 (5 bases). From germline, CDR1 is MNHEY and CDR2 SVGAGI. CDR3 length: 14 amino acids. Deletions cut 3 bases from V and 0 bases from J, with 8 bases between. The CDR3 protein is CASSYQGVNTEAFF. The CDR3 region has the DNA TGTGCCAGCAGTTATCAGGGAGTGAACACTGAAGCTTTCTTT.

V is TRBV10-3 and J is TRBJ1-1; D gene uncertain. Germline CDR1 reads ENHRY; CDR2 reads SYGVKD. The CDR3 contains 18 residues. Between the trimmed V and J ends, which lost 6 bases and 5 bases, there was a span of 28 bases. CDR3 sequence (DNA): TGTGCCATCAGACGCCGTATAGACGGGGAATTAGGGATAACTGAAGCTTTCTTT. It specifies CAIRRRIDGELGITEAFF.

This clonotype was detected a few times. As DNA, the CDR3 is TGCGCCAGCAGCCAAGAAATCCGGCAATACTCTGGAAACACCATATATTTT. It is translated as CASSQEIRQYSGNTIYF. The chain links TRBV4-3 to TRBJ1-3; the D is unclear. This CDR3 comprises 17 residues. The germline V and J ends were trimmed by 0 bases and 0 bases, with 12 bases remaining between them. The V gene's germline CDR1 is LGHNA and CDR2 YSLEER.

The CDR3 sequence is CASRQRTPHQPQHF. CDR3 DNA sequence: TGTGCCAGCAGACAGCGGACTCCTCATCAGCCCCAGCATTTT. The J gene is TRBJ1-5, the V gene TRBV6-2 or TRBV6-3; D unresolved. Trimming cost V 6 bases and J 5 bases, with 14 bases left between them. CDR1 and CDR2 (germline): MNHEY, SVGEGT. This CDR3 spans 14 amino acids.

This clonotype has a single count. This CDR3 reads CASRLAGYTGELFF. DNA of the CDR3: TGTGCCAGCAGACTAGCGGGCTACACCGGGGAGCTGTTTTTT. This chain connects TRBV27 to TRBJ2-2; 9 nucleotides line up with TRBD2. Trimming cost V 6 bases and J 3 bases; bases outside gene matches: 2. The CDR3 contains 14 residues. CDR1 is MNHEY, CDR2 SMNVEV, per germline (reference sequence).

The chain couples TRBV5-1 to TRBJ2-3; 11 bases map to TRBD2. Germline CDR1 reads SGHRS; CDR2 reads YFSETQ. CDR3 length: 16 residues. V shed 0 bases and J 7 bases; nucleotides not matched to a gene: 7. DNA of the CDR3: TGCGCCAGCAGCTTGGCCCCTAGCGGGGGGCTCAATACGCAGTATTTT. Protein product: CASSLAPSGGLNTQYF.

The chain uses TRBV5-5 and TRBJ1-2; possible D gene TRBD1, 5 bases. The germline V gene has CDR1 SGHKS and CDR2 YYEKEE (reference sequence). Trimming shortened V by 0 bases and J by 4 bases, and 10 bases separated the two germline ends. The CDR3 sequence is 14 residues long. Written as DNA, the CDR3 is TGTGCCAGCAGCTTGGTGGGGGGAAGCTATGGCTACACCTTC. It yields the protein CASSLVGGSYGYTF.

CDR3 in amino acids: CATSNERQGYEQYV. The CDR3, as DNA: TGTGCCACCAGCAATGAACGACAGGGGTACGAGCAGTACGTC. The chain has TRBV15 and TRBJ2-7, with 8 bases identical to TRBD1. Germline V gene sequence: CDR1 LNHNV, CDR2 YYDKDF (reference sequence). Unmatched junction bases numbered 6, after V lost 4 bases and J lost 4 bases. The CDR3 spans 14 residues.

V usage is TRBV28 and J usage is TRBJ2-5; no definite D call. The CDR3 totals 13 residues. V was trimmed by 0 bases and J by 5 bases, leaving 7 bases between them. Per the germline V gene, CDR1 is MDHEN and CDR2 is SYDVKM. The CDR3 region has the DNA TGTGCCAGCAGTTTATGGGGCTCTGAGACCCAGTACTTC. This gives the protein CASSLWGSETQYF.

The V and J genes are TRBV4-1 and TRBJ2-1; 10 bases match TRBD2. The J segment lost 4 bases and the V segment lost 6 bases, leaving 6 bases of the junction unmatched. The germline V gene encodes CDR1 MGHRA and CDR2 YSYEKL. The CDR3 sequence is 15 residues long. CDR3 bases: TGCGCCAGCAGACCCAGCGGGGGGGAGTACAATGAGCAGTTCTTC. This sequence encodes CASRPSGGEYNEQFF.